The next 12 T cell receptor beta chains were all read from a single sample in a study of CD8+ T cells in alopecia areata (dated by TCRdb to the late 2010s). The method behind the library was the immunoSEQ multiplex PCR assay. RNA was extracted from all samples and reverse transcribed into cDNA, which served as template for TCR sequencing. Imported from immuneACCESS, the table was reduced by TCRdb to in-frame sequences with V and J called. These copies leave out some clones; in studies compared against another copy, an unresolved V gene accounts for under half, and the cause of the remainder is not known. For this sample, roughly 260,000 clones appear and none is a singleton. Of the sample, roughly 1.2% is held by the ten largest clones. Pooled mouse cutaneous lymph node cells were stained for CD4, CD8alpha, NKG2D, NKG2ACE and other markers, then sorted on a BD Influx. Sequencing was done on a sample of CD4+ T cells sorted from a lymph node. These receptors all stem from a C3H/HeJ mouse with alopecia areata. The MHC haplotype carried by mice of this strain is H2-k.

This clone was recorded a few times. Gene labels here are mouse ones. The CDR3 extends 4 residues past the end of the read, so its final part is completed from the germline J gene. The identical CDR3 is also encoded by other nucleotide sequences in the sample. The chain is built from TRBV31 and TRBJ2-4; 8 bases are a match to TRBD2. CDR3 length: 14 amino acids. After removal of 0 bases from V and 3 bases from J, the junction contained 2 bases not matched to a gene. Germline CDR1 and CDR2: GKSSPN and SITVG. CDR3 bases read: TGTGCCTGGAGTCTCCGGACTGGGCAAAAC. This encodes CAWSLRTGQN. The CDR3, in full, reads CAWSLRTGQNTLYF. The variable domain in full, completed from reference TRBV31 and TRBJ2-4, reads AQTIHQWPVAEIKAVGSPLSLGCTIKGKSSPNLYWYWQATGGTLQQLFYSITVGQVESVVQLNLSASRPKDDQFILSTEKLLLSHSGFYLCAWSLRTGQNTLYFGAGTRLSVL.

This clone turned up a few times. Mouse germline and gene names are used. The CDR3 sequence is CTCSAELGGHYAEQFF. The sequenced CDR3 bases are TGCACCTGCAGTGCAGAACTGGGGGGGCACTATGCT. The V and J genes are TRBV1 and TRBJ2-1; 11 bases line up with TRBD2. The DNA ends 4 residues before the CDR3 does, and the rest of the CDR3 is filled in from the germline J gene. V lost 0 bases and J lost 2; bases outside the gene matches: 0. Germline V lookup: CDR1 NSQYPW, CDR2 LRSPGD (reference sequence). The CDR3 runs to 16 residues.

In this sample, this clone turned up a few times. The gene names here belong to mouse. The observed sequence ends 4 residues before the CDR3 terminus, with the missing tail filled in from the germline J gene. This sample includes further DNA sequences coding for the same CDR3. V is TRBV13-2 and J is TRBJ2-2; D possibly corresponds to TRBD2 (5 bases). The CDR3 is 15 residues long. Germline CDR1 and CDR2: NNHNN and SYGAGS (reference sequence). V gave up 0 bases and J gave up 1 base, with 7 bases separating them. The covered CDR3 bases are TGTGCCAGCGGTGATGCTCTGGGAAACACCGGG. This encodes CASGDALGNTG. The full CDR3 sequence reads CASGDALGNTGQLYF.

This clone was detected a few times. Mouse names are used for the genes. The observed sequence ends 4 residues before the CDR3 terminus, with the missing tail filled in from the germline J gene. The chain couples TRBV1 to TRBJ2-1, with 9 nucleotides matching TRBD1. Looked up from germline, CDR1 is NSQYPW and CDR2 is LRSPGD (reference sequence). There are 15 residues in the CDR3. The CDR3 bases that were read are TGCACCTGCAGTGCCCCGGACAGGGGTTGGGCT. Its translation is CTCSAPDRGWA. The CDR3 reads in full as CTCSAPDRGWAEQFF.

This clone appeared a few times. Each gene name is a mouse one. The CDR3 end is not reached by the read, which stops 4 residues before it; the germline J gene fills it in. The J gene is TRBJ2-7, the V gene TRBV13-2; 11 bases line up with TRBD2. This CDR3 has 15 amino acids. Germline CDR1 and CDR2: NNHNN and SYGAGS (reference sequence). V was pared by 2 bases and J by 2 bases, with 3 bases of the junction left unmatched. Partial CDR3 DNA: TGTGCCAGCGGTGAGGACTGGGGGGTCCCCTAT. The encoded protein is CASGEDWGVPY. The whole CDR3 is CASGEDWGVPYEQYF.

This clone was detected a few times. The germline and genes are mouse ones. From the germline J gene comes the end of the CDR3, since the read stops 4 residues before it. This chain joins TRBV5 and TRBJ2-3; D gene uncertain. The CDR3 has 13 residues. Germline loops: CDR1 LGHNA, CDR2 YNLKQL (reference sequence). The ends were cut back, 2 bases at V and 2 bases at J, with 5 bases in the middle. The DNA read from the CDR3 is TGTGCCAGCAGCCAAAACAATGCAGAA. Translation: CASSQNNAE. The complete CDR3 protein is CASSQNNAETLYF.

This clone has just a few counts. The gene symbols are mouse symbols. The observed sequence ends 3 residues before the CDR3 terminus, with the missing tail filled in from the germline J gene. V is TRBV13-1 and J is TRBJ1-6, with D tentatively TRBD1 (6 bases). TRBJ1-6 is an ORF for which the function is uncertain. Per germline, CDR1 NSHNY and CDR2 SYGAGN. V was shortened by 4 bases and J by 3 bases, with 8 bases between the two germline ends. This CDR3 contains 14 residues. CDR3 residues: CASSQQGYNSPLYF. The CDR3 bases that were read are TGTGCCAGCAGTCAACAGGGCTATAATTCGCCC.

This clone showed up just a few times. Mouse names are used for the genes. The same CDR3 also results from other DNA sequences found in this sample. CDR3 sequence reads: CASSPGLGVYAEQFF. The CDR3 DNA, read in part, is TGTGCCAGCAGCCCCGGACTGGGGGTCTATGCT. The V call is TRBV19, the J call TRBJ2-1; 10 bases match TRBD2. From the germline J gene comes the end of the CDR3, since the read stops 4 residues before it. CDR1 is FNHDT and CDR2 is SITEND in the germline V gene (reference sequence). This CDR3 spans 15 amino acids. The V gene end was trimmed by 5 bases and the J gene end by 3 bases; junction bases not matched to a gene: 5.

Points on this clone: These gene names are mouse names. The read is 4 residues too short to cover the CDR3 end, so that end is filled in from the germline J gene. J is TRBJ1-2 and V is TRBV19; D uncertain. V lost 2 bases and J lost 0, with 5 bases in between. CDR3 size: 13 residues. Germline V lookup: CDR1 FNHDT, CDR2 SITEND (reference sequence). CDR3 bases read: TGTGCCAGCAGTATGCAGGCAAACTCC. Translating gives CASSMQANS. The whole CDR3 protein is CASSMQANSDYTF.

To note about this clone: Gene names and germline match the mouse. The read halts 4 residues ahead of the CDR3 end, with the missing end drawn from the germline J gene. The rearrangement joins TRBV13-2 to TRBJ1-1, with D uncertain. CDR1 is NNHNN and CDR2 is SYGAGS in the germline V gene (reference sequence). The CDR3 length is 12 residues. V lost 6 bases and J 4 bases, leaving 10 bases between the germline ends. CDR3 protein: CASASDFTEVFF. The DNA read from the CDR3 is TGTGCCAGCGCCTCAGATTTCACA.

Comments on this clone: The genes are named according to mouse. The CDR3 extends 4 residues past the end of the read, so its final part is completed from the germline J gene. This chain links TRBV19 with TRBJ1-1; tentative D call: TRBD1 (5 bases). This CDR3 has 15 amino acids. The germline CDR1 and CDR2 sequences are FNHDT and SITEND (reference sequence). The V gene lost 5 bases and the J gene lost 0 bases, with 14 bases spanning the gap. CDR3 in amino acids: CASSPPGHANTEVFF. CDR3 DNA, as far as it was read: TGTGCCAGCAGCCCCCCTGGACACGCAAACACA.

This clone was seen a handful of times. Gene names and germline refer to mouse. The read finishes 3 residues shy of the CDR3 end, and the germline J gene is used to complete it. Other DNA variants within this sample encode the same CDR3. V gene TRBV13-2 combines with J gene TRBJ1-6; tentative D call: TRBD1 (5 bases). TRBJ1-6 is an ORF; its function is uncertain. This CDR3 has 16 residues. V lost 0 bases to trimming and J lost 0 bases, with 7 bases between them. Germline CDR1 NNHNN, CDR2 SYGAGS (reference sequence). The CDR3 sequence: CASGDAGGSYNSPLYF. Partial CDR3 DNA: TGTGCCAGCGGTGATGCGGGGGGTTCCTATAATTCGCCC.